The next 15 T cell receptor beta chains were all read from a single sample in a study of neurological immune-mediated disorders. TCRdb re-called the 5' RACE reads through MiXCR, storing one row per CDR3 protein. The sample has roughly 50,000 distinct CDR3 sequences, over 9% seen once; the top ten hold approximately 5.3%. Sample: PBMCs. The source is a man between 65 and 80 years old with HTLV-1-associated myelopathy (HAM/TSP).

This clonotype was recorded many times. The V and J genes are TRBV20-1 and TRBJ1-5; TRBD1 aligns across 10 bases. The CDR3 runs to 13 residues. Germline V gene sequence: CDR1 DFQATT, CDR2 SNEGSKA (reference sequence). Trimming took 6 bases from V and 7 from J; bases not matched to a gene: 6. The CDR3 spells CSATGQGEQPQHF. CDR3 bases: TGCAGTGCCACAGGACAGGGGGAGCAGCCCCAGCATTTT.

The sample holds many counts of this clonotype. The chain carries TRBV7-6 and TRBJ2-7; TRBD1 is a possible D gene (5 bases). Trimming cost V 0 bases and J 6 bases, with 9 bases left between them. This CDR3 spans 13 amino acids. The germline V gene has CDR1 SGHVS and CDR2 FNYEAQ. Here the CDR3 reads CASSLARVGEQYF. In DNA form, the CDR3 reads TGTGCCAGCAGCTTAGCCAGGGTAGGCGAGCAGTACTTC.

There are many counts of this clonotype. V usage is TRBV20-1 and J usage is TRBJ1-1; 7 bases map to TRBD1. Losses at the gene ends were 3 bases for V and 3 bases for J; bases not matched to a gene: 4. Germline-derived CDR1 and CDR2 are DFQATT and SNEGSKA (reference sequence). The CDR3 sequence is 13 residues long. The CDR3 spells CSARVGQHTEAFF. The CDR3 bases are TGCAGTGCTAGGGTGGGACAGCACACTGAAGCTTTCTTT.

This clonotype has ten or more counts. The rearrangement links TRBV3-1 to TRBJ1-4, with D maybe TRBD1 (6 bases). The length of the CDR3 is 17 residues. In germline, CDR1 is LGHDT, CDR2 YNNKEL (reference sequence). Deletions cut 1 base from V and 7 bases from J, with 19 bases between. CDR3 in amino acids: CASSQAEGGPAPEKLFF. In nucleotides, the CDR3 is TGTGCCAGCAGCCAAGCAGAGGGGGGGCCGGCGCCTGAAAAACTGTTTTTT.

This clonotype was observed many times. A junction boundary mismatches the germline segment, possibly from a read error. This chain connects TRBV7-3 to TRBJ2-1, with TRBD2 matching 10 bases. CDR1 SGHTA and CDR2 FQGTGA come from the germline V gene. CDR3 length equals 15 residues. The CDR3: CASSLTSGVYNEQFF. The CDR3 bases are TGTGCCAGCAGCCTAACTAGCGGGGTCTACAATGAGCAGTTCTTC. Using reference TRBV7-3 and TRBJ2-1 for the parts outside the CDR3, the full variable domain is GAGVSQTPSNKVTEKGKYVELRCDPISGHTALYWYRQSLGQGPEFLIYFQGTGAADDSGLPNDRFFAVRPEGSVSTLKIQRTERGDSAVYLCASSLTSGVYNEQFFGPGTRLTVL.

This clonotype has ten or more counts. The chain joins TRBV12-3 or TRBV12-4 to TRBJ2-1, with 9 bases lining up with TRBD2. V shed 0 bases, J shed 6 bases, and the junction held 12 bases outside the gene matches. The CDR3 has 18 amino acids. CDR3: CASSLALTSGPRGNEQFF. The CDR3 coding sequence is TGTGCCAGCAGTTTAGCCCTAACTAGCGGGCCCCGAGGCAATGAGCAGTTCTTC.

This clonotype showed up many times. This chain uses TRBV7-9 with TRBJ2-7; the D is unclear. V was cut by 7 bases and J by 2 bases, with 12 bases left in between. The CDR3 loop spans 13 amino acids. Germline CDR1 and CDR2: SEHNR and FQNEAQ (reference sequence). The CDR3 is CASKNDRAYEQYF. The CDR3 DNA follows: TGTGCCAGCAAAAACGACCGAGCCTACGAGCAGTACTTC.

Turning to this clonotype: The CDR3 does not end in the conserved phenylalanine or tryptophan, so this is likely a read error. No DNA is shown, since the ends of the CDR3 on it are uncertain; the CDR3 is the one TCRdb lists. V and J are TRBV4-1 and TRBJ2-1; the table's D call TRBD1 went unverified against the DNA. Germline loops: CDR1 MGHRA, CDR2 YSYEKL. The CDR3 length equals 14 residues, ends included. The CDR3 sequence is CASSRGGSYNEQIL.

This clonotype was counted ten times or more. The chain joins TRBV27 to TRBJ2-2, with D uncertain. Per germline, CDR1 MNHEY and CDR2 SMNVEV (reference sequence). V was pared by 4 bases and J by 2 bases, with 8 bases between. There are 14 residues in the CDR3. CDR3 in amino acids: CASSWVGNTGELFF. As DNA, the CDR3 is TGTGCCAGCAGTTGGGTGGGCAACACCGGGGAGCTGTTTTTT.

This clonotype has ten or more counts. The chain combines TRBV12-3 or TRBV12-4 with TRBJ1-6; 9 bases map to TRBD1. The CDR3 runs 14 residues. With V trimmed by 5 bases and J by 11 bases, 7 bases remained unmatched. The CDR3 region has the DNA TGTGCCAGCAGTCTAGGGACAGGGCCCACACCCCTCCACTTT. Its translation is CASSLGTGPTPLHF.

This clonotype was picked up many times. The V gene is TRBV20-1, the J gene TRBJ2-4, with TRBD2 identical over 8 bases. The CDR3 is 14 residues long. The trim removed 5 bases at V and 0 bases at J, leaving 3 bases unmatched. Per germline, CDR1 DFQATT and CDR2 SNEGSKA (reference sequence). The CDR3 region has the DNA TGCAGTGCTGTAGCGGGAAGAGCCAAAAACATTCAGTACTTC. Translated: CSAVAGRAKNIQYF.

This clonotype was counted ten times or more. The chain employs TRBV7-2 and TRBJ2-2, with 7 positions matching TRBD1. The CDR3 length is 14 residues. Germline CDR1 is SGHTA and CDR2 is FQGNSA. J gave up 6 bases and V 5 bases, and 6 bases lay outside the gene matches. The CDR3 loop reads CASSLFTGAGELFF. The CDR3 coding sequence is TGTGCCAGCAGCCTATTTACAGGGGCCGGGGAGCTGTTTTTT.

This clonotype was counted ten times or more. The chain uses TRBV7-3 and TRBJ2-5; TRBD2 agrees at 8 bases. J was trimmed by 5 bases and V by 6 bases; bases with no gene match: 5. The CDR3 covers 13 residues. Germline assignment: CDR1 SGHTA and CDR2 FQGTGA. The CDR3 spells CASSPGGPETQYF. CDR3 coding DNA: TGTGCCAGCAGTCCGGGGGGGCCGGAGACCCAGTACTTC.

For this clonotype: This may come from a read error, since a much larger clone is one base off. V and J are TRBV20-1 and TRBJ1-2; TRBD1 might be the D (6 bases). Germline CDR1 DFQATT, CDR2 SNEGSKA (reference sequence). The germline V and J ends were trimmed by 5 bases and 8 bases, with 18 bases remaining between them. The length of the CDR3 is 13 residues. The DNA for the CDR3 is TGCAGTGCTGGGACCACCTGGACAGTCGGCTACACCTTC. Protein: CSAGTTWTVGYTF.

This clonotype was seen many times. The CDR3: CASSRRDRPYGYTF. The CDR3 nucleotides read TGTGCCAGCAGTCGCCGGGACCGCCCCTATGGCTACACCTTC. The chain uses TRBV28 and TRBJ1-2, with D possibly TRBD1 on 5 matching bases. Germline V gives CDR1 MDHEN, CDR2 SYDVKM. CDR3 length: 14 amino acids. The ends were cut back, 5 bases at V and 4 bases at J, with 14 bases in the middle.